A single T cell receptor (beta chain) is shown here with its context. Antigen specificity is unknown. V dropped 5 bases and J dropped 4 bases, with 15 bases sitting between them. Germline assignment: CDR1 MNHEY and CDR2 SVGEGT. The CDR3 runs to 15 residues. The sample is drawn from a study of post-analysis software for immune sequencing data. Study overall: Relapsing-remitting, secondary progressive and progressive-relapsing forms of multiple sclerosis all featured among disease courses. Broader study findings: When patients were compared with controls, about 5 TRBV segments were more frequent, TRBV5-6, TRBV5-1 and TRBV20-1 among them. Controls significantly exceeded multiple sclerosis patients in normalized Chao1 diversity. F measure showed strong co-clustering of same-batch samples.

The library was made from cDNA and included unique molecular identifiers. Some 450,000 cDNA molecules were recovered from an input of about 0.9 to 10 million T cells. TCRdb analysed the PCR reads with MiXCR anew, one entry per CDR3 protein. The sample carries about 400,000 distinct CDR3 sequences, approximately 38% recorded once. The V gene is TRBV6-2 or TRBV6-3, the J gene TRBJ2-1; possible D gene TRBD2, 6 bases. The sequence was obtained from a girl aged 10 to 17 with multiple sclerosis. Sequenced: blood. The CDR3 sequence is CASSPTGVEYNEQFF. The CDR3 nucleotides read TGTGCCAGCAGTCCTACGGGGGTCGAATACAATGAGCAGTTCTTC.